Described below is a single T cell receptor beta chain sequence and its context. This entry is derived from a study of PD-L1 blockade in urothelial cancer. The CDR3 is 14 amino acids. Trimming took 6 bases from V and 7 from J; bases not matched to a gene: 8. Germline V gene lookup returns CDR1 MNHEY and CDR2 SVGAGI. Profiling relied on immunoSEQ multiplex PCR, and the TCRdb table lists in-frame clones only, not all of them. The sample includes about 70,000 clones, less than 90% of them seen just once. This chain links TRBV6-5 with TRBJ2-1; 8 bases map to TRBD1. The clonotype originates from a man between 65 and 85 years old with urothelial cancer. Specimen: PBMCs, collected around atezolizumab (anti-PD-L1) treatment. CDR3: CASSKTGAVNEQFF. DNA for the CDR3: TGTGCCAGCAGCAAGACAGGGGCGGTTAATGAGCAGTTCTTC.